The entry below gives a single T cell receptor (beta chain) sequence along with its context. The data stem from a study of blood T cell repertoires in COVID-19. Original handling: Using reference gene primer amplification, nucleated cell counts were estimated. Profiling relied on immunoSEQ multiplex PCR, and the TCRdb table lists in-frame clones only, not all of them. D and trimming were read from the DNA, whereas the V and J calls and clone size are those reported in that table. Among roughly 200,000 clones listed, roughly 90% were seen once. This CDR3 contains 15 residues. After removal of 5 bases from V and 7 bases from J, the junction contained 14 bases not matched to a gene. Germline V gene sequence: CDR1 MNHNY, CDR2 SVGAGI (reference sequence).

The V gene is TRBV6-6, the J gene TRBJ2-7; the match to TRBD1 covers 7 bases. The clonotype was recovered from a man aged 18 to 29 with active or convalescent COVID-19. Sequencing used peripheral blood. The CDR3 reads CASSPGTVSYGEQYF. CDR3 bases: TGTGCCAGCAGTCCAGGGACAGTAAGCTATGGGGAGCAGTACTTC.